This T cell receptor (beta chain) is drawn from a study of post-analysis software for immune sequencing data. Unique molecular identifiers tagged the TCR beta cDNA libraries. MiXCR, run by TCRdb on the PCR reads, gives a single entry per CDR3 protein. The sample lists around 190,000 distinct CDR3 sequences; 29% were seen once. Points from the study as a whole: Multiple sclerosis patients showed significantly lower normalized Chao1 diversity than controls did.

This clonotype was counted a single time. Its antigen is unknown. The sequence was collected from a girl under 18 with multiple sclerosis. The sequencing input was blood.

The CDR3 sequence: CASSWSSQGSYGYTF. The CDR3 nucleotides read TGTGCCAGCAGCTGGAGCTCGCAGGGGAGCTATGGCTACACCTTC. This rearrangement joins TRBV5-5 to TRBJ1-2, with D possibly TRBD1 on 6 matching bases. Germline V CDR1 and CDR2: SGHKS, YYEKEE (reference sequence). There are 15 residues in the CDR3. Between the trimmed V and J ends, which lost 3 bases and 4 bases, there was a span of 16 bases.